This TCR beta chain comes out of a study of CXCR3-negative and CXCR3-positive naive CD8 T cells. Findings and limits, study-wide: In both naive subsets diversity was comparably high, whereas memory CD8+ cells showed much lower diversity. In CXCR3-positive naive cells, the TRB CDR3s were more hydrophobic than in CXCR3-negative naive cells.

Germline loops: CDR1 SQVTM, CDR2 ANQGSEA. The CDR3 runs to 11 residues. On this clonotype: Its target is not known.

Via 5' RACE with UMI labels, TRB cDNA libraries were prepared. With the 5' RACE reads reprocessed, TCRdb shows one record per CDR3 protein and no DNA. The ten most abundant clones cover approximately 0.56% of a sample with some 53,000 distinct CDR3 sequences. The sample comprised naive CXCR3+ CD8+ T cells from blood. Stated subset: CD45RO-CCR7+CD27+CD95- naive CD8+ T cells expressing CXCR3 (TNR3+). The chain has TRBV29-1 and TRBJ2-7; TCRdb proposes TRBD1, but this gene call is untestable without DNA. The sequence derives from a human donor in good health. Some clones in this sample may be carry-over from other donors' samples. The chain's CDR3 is CSVGQGYEPYF.